One T cell receptor (beta chain) is described in this entry. Per germline, CDR1 LNHDA and CDR2 SQIVND (reference sequence). V was shortened by 0 bases and J by 5 bases, with 19 bases between the two germline ends. The CDR3 is 17 residues long. Sequencing was performed with immunoSEQ multiplex PCR; in TCRdb, only in-frame clones are kept and a portion is missing. Altogether under 75,000 clones are present, roughly 89% being singletons, with the ten largest covering approximately 0.61%. The sample originates from a study of OX40 agonist ivuxolimab in advanced cancers. This chain joins TRBV19 and TRBJ1-2; TRBD1 is a possible D gene (6 bases). This sequence was found in an adult with an advanced solid tumor such as melanoma, head and neck, liver or kidney cancer. Here the sequenced sample was CD4+ or CD8+ T cells sorted from blood, taken in a trial of the OX40 agonist ivuxolimab. CDR3 sequence: CASSIDLTGQRGYGYTF. The CDR3 nucleotides read TGTGCCAGTAGTATAGATCTCACGGGACAAAGAGGGTATGGCTACACCTTC.